This record concerns one T cell receptor (beta chain) sequence. As yet, its antigen is unknown. This entry is derived from a study of cytomegalovirus exposure and HLA in healthy donors. The ends lost 0 bases at V and 9 bases at J; junction bases unmatched: 8. The V gene's germline CDR1 is LGHNA and CDR2 YNFKEQ. This CDR3 is built from 16 residues. Overall study results and limits: Some TCR beta chains (more than 150 of them) were listed as cytomegalovirus-associated. CMV antigen specificity was confirmed in vitro for a few CMV-associated chains. Subsequent analysis of the approximately 120 validation repertoires found a tendency for first-cohort TCR clusters to co-occur. Usually a TCR sequence was rare, but some public TCRs were found in many donors.

TCRdb keeps only in-frame clones here, not all; method: immunoSEQ multiplex PCR. The table shows around 250,000 clones, with 85% to 90% occurring only once. Material for sequencing was PBMCs. This chain joins TRBV4-2 and TRBJ2-1, with 10 bases identical to TRBD2. This TCR was recovered from a woman aged 18-30 years in good health and CMV-seronegative. This CDR3 reads CASSQDRSGGATEQFF. CDR3 nucleotides: TGTGCCAGCAGCCAAGATAGGAGCGGGGGGGCAACTGAGCAGTTCTTC.